This entry lists 26 T cell receptor beta chains sequenced from one sample in a study of blood T cell repertoires in COVID-19. Using immunoSEQ multiplex PCR, the repertoire was profiled, and TCRdb retains in-frame clones only, with some absent. The sample holds about 490,000 clones, 80% to 90% seen once. Sequencing was performed on peripheral blood. Source of these receptors: a human donor in a cohort sampled during active COVID-19.

The chain combines TRBV2 with TRBJ1-6, with D tentatively TRBD1 (5 bases). CDR3 length: 14 residues. V was clipped by 6 bases and J by 7 bases, with 13 bases between them. Germline V CDR1 and CDR2: SNHLY, FYNNEI. Here the CDR3 DNA reads TGTGCCAGCAGCCCGACAGCTCTCAATTCACCCCTCCACTTT. This sequence encodes CASSPTALNSPLHF.

J is TRBJ2-5 and V is TRBV30, with TRBD1 matching over 11 bases. The V and J ends lost 6 bases and 4 bases, in that order; junction bases with no gene match: 16. This CDR3 has 17 amino acids. The germline gives CDR1 GTSNPN, CDR2 SVGIG (reference sequence). CDR3 in DNA: TGTGCCTGTTTGGATGGTTTCGGACAGGGGGCCAGAGAGACCCAGTACTTC. As protein: CACLDGFGQGARETQYF.

The chain uses TRBV6-5 and TRBJ2-7; TRBD1 agrees at 11 bases. J was trimmed by 8 bases and V by 6 bases; bases with no gene match: 6. Germline V CDR1 and CDR2: MNHEY, SVGAGI. The CDR3 spans 13 residues. The CDR3 DNA reads as TGTGCCAGCAGACCCCGGACAGGGGGCAAGCAGTACTTC. Protein sequence: CASRPRTGGKQYF.

The rearrangement joins TRBV3-1 (or the pseudogene TRBV3-2) to TRBJ2-4; weak D call: TRBD1 (5 bases). The CDR3 contains 17 residues. V lost 0 bases, J lost 0 bases, and 12 bases lay in between. Germline loops: CDR1 LGHDT, CDR2 YNNKEL (reference sequence). CDR3 residues: CASSQEIGVRAKNIQYF. Written as DNA, the CDR3 is TGTGCCAGCAGCCAAGAGATAGGGGTAAGAGCCAAAAACATTCAGTACTTC.

The chain recombines TRBV4-2 with TRBJ2-7, with TRBD2 identical over 8 bases. Unmatched junction bases numbered 9, after V lost 0 bases and J lost 2 bases. Germline loops: CDR1 LGHNA, CDR2 YNFKEQ. This CDR3 has 17 residues. DNA of the CDR3: TGTGCCAGCAGCCAAGATTGGGATAGCGGGATCACCTACGAGCAGTACTTC. Encoded protein: CASSQDWDSGITYEQYF.

The rearrangement uses TRBV10-2 and TRBJ2-3; 9 bases match TRBD2. CDR3 size: 18 residues. The ends lost 0 bases at V and 6 bases at J; junction bases unmatched: 13. Looked up from germline, CDR1 is WSHSY and CDR2 is SAAADI. CDR3 sequence reads: CASSESRRASGAADTQYF. The CDR3 region has the DNA TGCGCCAGCAGTGAGTCGCGGAGGGCTAGCGGGGCGGCCGATACGCAGTATTTT.

This clone was seen only a few times. The V gene is TRBV10-3, the J gene TRBJ1-1; 7 bases agree with TRBD1. Germline assignment: CDR1 ENHRY and CDR2 SYGVKD. The CDR3 sequence is 15 residues long. V dropped 4 bases and J dropped 2; count of bases not matched to a gene: 7. CDR3 protein: CAISGSTGLNTEAFF. The CDR3 coding sequence is TGTGCCATCAGTGGGTCGACAGGGCTAAACACTGAAGCTTTCTTT.

The chain carries TRBV5-8 and TRBJ1-2, with D possibly being TRBD1 (5 bases). The CDR3 runs to 15 residues. CDR1 is SGHTS and CDR2 is YDEGEE in the germline V gene. Trimming cost V 0 bases and J 8 bases, with 17 bases left between them. CDR3 residues: CASSLELAGTRGYTF. The CDR3 nucleotides are TGTGCCAGCAGCTTGGAATTGGCAGGGACTCGAGGCTACACCTTC.

The CDR3 spells CASSISRIQETQYF. Written as DNA, the CDR3 is TGTGCCAGTAGTATATCTAGAATTCAAGAGACCCAGTACTTC. This chain uses TRBV19 with TRBJ2-5; the D is unclear. CDR1 and CDR2 (germline): LNHDA, SQIVND (reference sequence). The CDR3 contains 14 residues. Trimming removed 2 bases from V and 2 bases from J, with 9 bases in between.

The chain combines TRBV7-3 with TRBJ2-2; D possibly corresponds to TRBD2 (5 bases). There are 15 residues in the CDR3. The ends were cut back, 6 bases at V and 5 bases at J, with 16 bases in the middle. Germline V lookup: CDR1 SGHTA, CDR2 FQGTGA. The CDR3 nucleotides are TGTGCCAGCAGTCTTAAAGGTAGGAGGACCGGGGAGCTGTTTTTT. Protein: CASSLKGRRTGELFF.

The chain employs TRBV10-2 and TRBJ2-5; D not resolved. CDR3 size: 14 residues. Germline loops: CDR1 WSHSY, CDR2 SAAADI. The germline V and J ends were trimmed by 6 bases and 1 base, with 12 bases remaining between them. CDR3 sequence reads: CASRRRPLQETQYF. The CDR3 coding sequence is TGCGCCAGCAGGCGGAGACCGCTCCAAGAGACCCAGTACTTC.

The chain couples TRBV3-1 (or the pseudogene TRBV3-2) to TRBJ1-1; D gene uncertain. CDR1 LGHDT and CDR2 YNNKEL come from the germline V gene (reference sequence). The length of the CDR3 is 13 residues. Deletions cut 6 bases from V and 1 base from J, with 9 bases between. The CDR3 DNA is TGTGCCAGCAGGGGCCCAGCGAACACTGAAGCTTTCTTT. Its translation is CASRGPANTEAFF.

The V and J genes are TRBV30 and TRBJ1-1; 9 bases map to TRBD1. Germline trimming cut 5 bases from V and 10 bases from J; bases unmatched to any gene: 5. Germline CDR1 GTSNPN, CDR2 SVGIG (reference sequence). CDR3 size: 11 residues. The CDR3 loop reads CAWGTGLGAFF. The CDR3 DNA reads TGTGCCTGGGGGACAGGGCTCGGAGCTTTCTTT.

The J gene is TRBJ1-2, the V gene TRBV5-4, with TRBD1 matching over 9 bases. CDR1 SGHNT and CDR2 YYREEE come from the germline V gene (reference sequence). The CDR3 has 11 amino acids. V lost 5 bases, J lost 8 bases, and 1 base stayed unmatched. The CDR3 sequence is CASSTGGGYTF. The CDR3 coding sequence is TGTGCCAGCAGTACAGGGGGCGGCTACACCTTC.

The chain employs TRBV5-6 and TRBJ1-5; TRBD1 matches at 11 bases. V trimming: 1 base; J trimming: 0 bases; junction bases outside the gene matches: 6. Germline V gene sequence: CDR1 SGHDT, CDR2 YYEEEE. This CDR3 region has 18 residues. The CDR3 region is CASSLKGTGGFSNQPQHF. In nucleotides, the CDR3 is TGTGCCAGCAGCTTGAAGGGGACAGGGGGTTTTAGCAATCAGCCCCAGCATTTT.

This clone occurred once. CDR3 sequence: CASSTGQGAGTEAFF. The CDR3 DNA sequence: TGTGCCAGTAGTACAGGACAGGGGGCCGGCACTGAAGCTTTCTTT. The chain combines TRBV19 with TRBJ1-1, with TRBD1 matching over 11 bases. Looked up from germline, CDR1 is LNHDA and CDR2 is SQIVND (reference sequence). CDR3 length equals 15 residues. The V and J ends lost 4 bases and 4 bases, in that order; junction bases with no gene match: 5.

The chain has TRBV7-2 and TRBJ1-4; the match to TRBD1 covers 7 bases. Germline CDR1 and CDR2: SGHTA and FQGNSA. This CDR3 contains 18 residues. The ends lost 0 bases at V and 0 bases at J; junction bases unmatched: 7. In DNA, the CDR3 is TGTGCCAGCAGCTTAGCGCATACAGGGGTGGCAACTAATGAAAAACTGTTTTTT. Amino acids: CASSLAHTGVATNEKLFF.

The chain couples TRBV5-1 to TRBJ2-7, with 7 bases that match TRBD2. In germline, CDR1 is SGHRS, CDR2 YFSETQ. The J segment lost 0 bases and the V segment lost 3 bases, leaving 12 bases of the junction unmatched. The CDR3 totals 17 residues. The CDR3 loop is CASSWGSSGRGSYEQYF. CDR3 sequence (DNA): TGCGCCAGCAGCTGGGGGTCTAGCGGAAGGGGCTCCTACGAGCAGTACTTC.

This rearrangement joins TRBV5-1 to TRBJ2-2, with 9 nucleotides matching TRBD2. V dropped 0 bases and J dropped 7; count of bases not matched to a gene: 13. CDR3 size: 18 residues. Germline V gives CDR1 SGHRS, CDR2 YFSETQ. In DNA, the CDR3 is TGCGCCAGCAGCTTGGTGACTAGCGGAGTTGGGAGTGGCGGGGAGCTGTTTTTT. Its protein product is CASSLVTSGVGSGGELFF.

The rearrangement links TRBV24-1 to TRBJ2-1; 12 bases match TRBD1. From germline, CDR1 is KGHDR and CDR2 SFDVKD. The length of the CDR3 is 19 residues. V lost 0 bases and J lost 7; bases outside the gene matches: 12. The CDR3 DNA follows: TGTGCCACCAGTGATTTGAAAGTTGCCGGGACAGGGGGCTGGAATGAGCAGTTCTTC. Its translation: CATSDLKVAGTGGWNEQFF.

This clone was counted only a few times. This chain links TRBV2 with TRBJ1-1; 9 bases match TRBD1. The length of the CDR3 is 15 residues. Germline V gene lookup returns CDR1 SNHLY and CDR2 FYNNEI. V lost 6 bases, J lost 5 bases, and 10 bases stayed unmatched. The CDR3 sequence: CASSERRTGETEAFF. The CDR3 coding sequence is TGTGCCAGCAGCGAAAGGAGGACAGGGGAGACTGAAGCTTTCTTT.

The V gene is TRBV11-3, the J gene TRBJ2-2; the D is unclear. This CDR3 has 13 residues. V was shortened by 5 bases and J by 7 bases, with 11 bases between the two germline ends. CDR1 SGHNT and CDR2 YENEEA come from the germline V gene. The CDR3 reads CASSPRESGELFF. The CDR3 coding sequence is TGTGCCAGCAGCCCGCGAGAGAGCGGGGAGCTGTTTTTT.

J is TRBJ1-2 and V is TRBV30; weak D call: TRBD1 (6 bases). The CDR3 consists of 15 residues. Germline V gives CDR1 GTSNPN, CDR2 SVGIG (reference sequence). Trimming cost V 4 bases and J 3 bases, with 18 bases left between them. The CDR3 here is CAWTFSGVVYYGYTF. The CDR3 DNA follows: TGTGCCTGGACTTTTTCAGGGGTTGTTTACTATGGCTACACCTTC.

The chain recombines TRBV24-1 with TRBJ2-7; 11 bases line up with TRBD1. Per the germline V gene, CDR1 is KGHDR and CDR2 is SFDVKD. With 0 bases clipped from V and 3 bases from J, the junction kept 3 bases outside the gene matches. The CDR3 has 16 residues. CDR3 protein: CATSDLRDRGIYEQYF. CDR3 DNA: TGTGCCACCAGTGATTTGAGGGACAGGGGGATCTACGAGCAGTACTTC.

The rearrangement links TRBV30 to TRBJ2-1; D might be TRBD1 (5 bases). Germline values: CDR1 GTSNPN, CDR2 SVGIG (reference sequence). V lost 2 bases, J lost 7 bases, and 18 bases lay in between. The CDR3 sequence is 15 residues long. The CDR3 DNA sequence: TGTGCCTGGAGTCTTGGGGTAATAGGGGCAAATGAGCAGTTCTTC. It specifies CAWSLGVIGANEQFF. The complete variable domain, with remaining parts taken from reference TRBV30 and TRBJ2-1, reads SQTIHQWPATLVQPVGSPLSLECTVEGTSNPNLYWYRQAAGRGLQLLFYSVGIGQISSEVPQNLSASRPQDRQFILSSKKLLLSDSGFYLCAWSLGVIGANEQFFGPGTRLTVL.

The chain carries TRBV20-1 and TRBJ2-1; D possibly corresponds to TRBD1 (5 bases). V dropped 6 bases and J dropped 12 bases, with 12 bases sitting between them. The CDR3 sequence is 10 residues long. Germline CDR1 DFQATT, CDR2 SNEGSKA (reference sequence). The chain's CDR3 is CSATGLGQFF. CDR3 bases: TGCAGTGCCACAGGTTTAGGGCAGTTCTTC.